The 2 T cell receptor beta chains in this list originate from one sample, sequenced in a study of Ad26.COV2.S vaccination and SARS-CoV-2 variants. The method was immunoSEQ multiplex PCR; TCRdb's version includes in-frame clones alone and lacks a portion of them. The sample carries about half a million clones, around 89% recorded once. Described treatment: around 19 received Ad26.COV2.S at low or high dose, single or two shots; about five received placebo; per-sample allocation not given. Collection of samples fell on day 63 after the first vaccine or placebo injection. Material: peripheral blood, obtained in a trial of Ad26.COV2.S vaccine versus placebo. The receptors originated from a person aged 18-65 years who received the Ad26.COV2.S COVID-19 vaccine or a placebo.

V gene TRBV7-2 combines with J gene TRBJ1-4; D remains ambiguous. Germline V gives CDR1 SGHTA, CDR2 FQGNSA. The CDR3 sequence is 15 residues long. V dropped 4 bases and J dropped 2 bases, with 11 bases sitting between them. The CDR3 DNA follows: TGTGCCAGCAGCTCCCGGAGGACCACTAATGAAAAACTGTTTTTT. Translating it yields CASSSRRTTNEKLFF.

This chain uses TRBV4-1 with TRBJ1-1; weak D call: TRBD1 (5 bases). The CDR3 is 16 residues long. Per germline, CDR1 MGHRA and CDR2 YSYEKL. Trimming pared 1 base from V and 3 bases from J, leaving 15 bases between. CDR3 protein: CASSQVPGWRDTEAFF. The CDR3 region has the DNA TGCGCCAGCAGCCAAGTGCCAGGGTGGCGGGACACTGAAGCTTTCTTT.